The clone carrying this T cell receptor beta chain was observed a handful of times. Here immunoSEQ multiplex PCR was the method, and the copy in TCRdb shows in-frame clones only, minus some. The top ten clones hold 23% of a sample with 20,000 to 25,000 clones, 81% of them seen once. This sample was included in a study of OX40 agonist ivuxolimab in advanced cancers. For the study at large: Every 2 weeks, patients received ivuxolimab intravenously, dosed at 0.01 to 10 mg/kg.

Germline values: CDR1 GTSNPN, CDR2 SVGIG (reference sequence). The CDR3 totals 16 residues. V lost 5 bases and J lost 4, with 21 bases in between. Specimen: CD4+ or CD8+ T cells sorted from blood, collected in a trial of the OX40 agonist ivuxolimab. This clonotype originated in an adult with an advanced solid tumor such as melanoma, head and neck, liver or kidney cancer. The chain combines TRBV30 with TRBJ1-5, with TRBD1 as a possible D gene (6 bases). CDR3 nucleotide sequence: TGTGCCTGGTGGGATCCAGGGGCGGCCGGTAATCAGCCCCAGCATTTT. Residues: CAWWDPGAAGNQPQHF.